The sequence of this T cell receptor beta chain was determined in a study of response to subunit inactivated influenza vaccine. TCRdb independently ran MiXCR on the RT-PCR reads; one entry per CDR3 protein. The table lists more than 600,000 distinct CDR3 sequences, about a fifth of them singletons. Per germline, CDR1 SGHRS and CDR2 YFSETQ. The length of the CDR3 is 14 residues. Losses at the gene ends were 2 bases for V and 13 bases for J; bases not matched to a gene: 12. The sample was PBMCs from blood, taken around 5 days after vaccination. The receptor was isolated from a man aged 50-59 years who received an inactivated influenza vaccine. This chain uses TRBV5-1 with TRBJ2-1; 7 positions match TRBD1. DNA for the CDR3: TGCGCCAGCAGCTTCCGGGACAGAGGCCAGGATCAGTTCTTC. Its translation is CASSFRDRGQDQFF.